Listed here are 18 T cell receptor beta chains from one sample, sequenced in a study of T cell responses to AZD1222 COVID-19 vaccine. Method: immunoSEQ multiplex PCR; TCRdb's copy keeps in-frame clones and lacks some. The sample lists 140,000 to 150,000 clones, roughly 86% occurring once. This specimen consisted of peripheral blood, obtained 28 days after the second AZD1222 dose. The receptors here all came from an adult who received the AZD1222 COVID-19 vaccine.

The chain couples TRBV11-3 to TRBJ2-7; D is ambiguous. The CDR3 has 13 residues. Germline CDR1 reads SGHNT; CDR2 reads YENEEA. Trimming pared 1 base from V and 7 bases from J, leaving 11 bases between. The CDR3 region is CASSLAAVGEQYF. The CDR3 DNA follows: TGTGCCAGCAGCTTAGCGGCCGTCGGGGAGCAGTACTTC.

This clone has only a few counts. The rearrangement joins TRBV11-2 to TRBJ1-2, with TRBD1 identical over 8 bases. There are 13 residues in the CDR3. V shed 5 bases, J shed 4 bases, and the junction held 3 bases outside the gene matches. Germline V gene lookup returns CDR1 SGHAT and CDR2 FQNNGV. This CDR3 reads CASSPGQGYGYTF. CDR3 nucleotide sequence: TGTGCCAGCAGCCCCGGACAGGGCTATGGCTACACCTTC.

CDR3 sequence: CASSYGGRGVADTQYF. The DNA of the CDR3 is TGTGCCAGCAGCTATGGGGGACGGGGGGTGGCAGATACGCAGTATTTT. The chain is built from TRBV7-9 and TRBJ2-3; 7 nucleotides align to TRBD2. Losses at the gene ends were 4 bases for V and 4 bases for J; bases not matched to a gene: 11. Germline V gives CDR1 SEHNR, CDR2 FQNEAQ (reference sequence). The CDR3 spans 16 residues.

The V gene is TRBV9, the J gene TRBJ1-1; D unresolved. This CDR3 spans 15 amino acids. Germline V gives CDR1 SGDLS, CDR2 YYNGEE. Trimming shortened V by 6 bases and J by 0 bases, and 15 bases separated the two germline ends. The CDR3 spells CASTSLSRMNTEAFF. Written as DNA, the CDR3 is TGTGCCAGCACCTCCCTAAGCCGGATGAACACTGAAGCTTTCTTT.

The chain employs TRBV6-5 and TRBJ1-5, with D possibly TRBD1 on 5 matching bases. With 4 bases removed from V and 5 bases from J, the gap between germline ends came to 6 bases. CDR1 and CDR2 from the germline V gene are MNHEY and SVGAGI. CDR3 size: 12 residues. The CDR3 nucleotides are TGTGCCAGCAGTTCAGGGTATCAGCCCCAGCATTTT. Translation gives CASSSGYQPQHF.

The rearrangement joins TRBV19 to TRBJ2-2, with 7 bases lining up with TRBD1. The V segment lost 1 base and the J segment 4 bases; nucleotides outside the gene matches: 3. Per germline, CDR1 LNHDA and CDR2 SQIVND (reference sequence). This CDR3 comprises 15 residues. The CDR3 loop is CASSIGPGGTGELFF. CDR3 DNA sequence: TGTGCCAGTAGTATAGGGCCAGGGGGCACCGGGGAGCTGTTTTTT.

The V and J genes are TRBV5-1 and TRBJ2-2, with TRBD1 as a possible D gene (6 bases). CDR1 is SGHRS, CDR2 YFSETQ, per germline. This CDR3 comprises 15 residues. The V and J ends lost 7 bases and 1 base respectively, with 14 bases between them. The CDR3 region is CASDRTTGNTGELFF. CDR3 DNA: TGCGCCAGCGACCGTACGACAGGGAACACCGGGGAGCTGTTTTTT.

V usage is TRBV4-1 and J usage is TRBJ1-2; 7 nucleotides line up with TRBD1. The CDR3 has 15 amino acids. Germline V gene data show CDR1 as MGHRA and CDR2 as YSYEKL. V shed 1 base, J shed 4 bases, and the junction held 6 bases outside the gene matches. Here the CDR3 DNA reads TGCGCCAGCAGCCAAGGACTACAGGGGAGCTATGGCTACACCTTC. It yields the protein CASSQGLQGSYGYTF.

The chain combines TRBV7-2 with TRBJ1-6; D perhaps matches TRBD1 (5 bases). The germline CDR1 and CDR2 sequences are SGHTA and FQGNSA. Trimming shortened V by 5 bases and J by 6 bases, and 14 bases separated the two germline ends. CDR3 length equals 15 residues. The CDR3 sequence is CASSPRQITNSPLHF. CDR3 in DNA: TGTGCCAGCAGCCCAAGACAGATAACTAATTCACCCCTCCACTTT. Full variable domain (missing parts from reference TRBV7-2 and TRBJ1-6): GAGVSQSPSNKVTEKGKDVELRCDPISGHTALYWYRQSLGQGLEFLIYFQGNSAPDKSGLPSDRFSAERTGGSVSTLTIQRTQQEDSAVYLCASSPRQITNSPLHFGNGTRLTVT.

The chain couples TRBV5-4 to TRBJ2-6, with no clear D. The V end lost 0 bases, the J end lost 2 bases, and 0 bases lay between the germline ends. The CDR3 has 13 amino acids. CDR1 and CDR2 (germline): SGHNT, YYREEE (reference sequence). The CDR3 sequence: CASSLAGANVLTF. As DNA, the CDR3 is TGTGCCAGCAGCTTGGCTGGGGCCAACGTCCTGACTTTC.

The chain joins TRBV3-1 (or the pseudogene TRBV3-2) to TRBJ1-4, with 8 bases fitting TRBD1. This CDR3 is 15 amino acids long. With 1 base clipped from V and 8 bases from J, the junction kept 6 bases outside the gene matches. Germline CDR1 LGHDT, CDR2 YNNKEL (reference sequence). In DNA, the CDR3 is TGTGCCAGCAGCCAAGGGACAGGGATCCGCGAAAAACTGTTTTTT. As protein: CASSQGTGIREKLFF.

The chain is built from TRBV3-1 (or the pseudogene TRBV3-2) and TRBJ1-4, with a possible D match to TRBD1 (6 bases). Trimming pared 4 bases from V and 8 bases from J, leaving 20 bases between. The germline V gene encodes CDR1 LGHDT and CDR2 YNNKEL (reference sequence). This CDR3 contains 16 residues. CDR3 sequence: CASSLLSGGGGEKLFF. The CDR3 DNA sequence: TGTGCCAGCAGCCTCCTGAGTGGAGGGGGAGGAGAAAAACTGTTTTTT.

The CDR3 coding sequence is TGTGCCAGCAGTACAGGGGGAGACCGAAACACCATATATTTT. This translates into CASSTGGDRNTIYF. V is TRBV6-5 and J is TRBJ1-3; 8 nucleotides agree with TRBD1. The V and J ends lost 5 bases and 5 bases, in that order; junction bases with no gene match: 5. The V gene's germline CDR1 is MNHEY and CDR2 SVGAGI. This CDR3 spans 14 amino acids.

J is TRBJ1-1 and V is TRBV6-5; the D is unclear. Trimming pared 0 bases from V and 4 bases from J, leaving 9 bases between. The CDR3 has 14 amino acids. Germline V CDR1 and CDR2: MNHEY, SVGAGI. CDR3 sequence: CASSYSPGGTEAFF. The DNA of the CDR3 is TGTGCCAGCAGTTACTCCCCGGGAGGCACTGAAGCTTTCTTT.

The V and J genes are TRBV5-4 and TRBJ2-7, with a possible D match to TRBD1 (6 bases). The germline V gene encodes CDR1 SGHNT and CDR2 YYREEE (reference sequence). This CDR3 is 13 amino acids long. The V and J ends lost 0 bases and 3 bases respectively, with 7 bases between them. DNA for the CDR3: TGTGCCAGCAGCTTGGGACAGGACTACGAGCAGTACTTC. It specifies CASSLGQDYEQYF. The variable domain in full, completed from reference TRBV5-4 and TRBJ2-7, reads ETGVTQSPTHLIKTRGQQVTLRCSSQSGHNTVSWYQQALGQGPQFIFQYYREEENGRGNFPPRFSGLQFPNYSSELNVNALELDDSALYLCASSLGQDYEQYFGPGTRLTVT.

The chain recombines TRBV5-1 with TRBJ2-1; D ambiguous. The CDR3 extends over 16 amino acids. Trimming left V 0 bases short and J 3 bases short, with 13 bases between. Germline CDR1 is SGHRS and CDR2 is YFSETQ. The CDR3 spells CASSLVGASDYNEQFF. The CDR3 bases are TGCGCCAGCAGCTTGGTGGGCGCCTCCGACTACAATGAGCAGTTCTTC.

This chain joins TRBV19 and TRBJ1-5; D uncertain. Trimming removed 6 bases from V and 0 bases from J, with 6 bases in between. The germline V gene encodes CDR1 LNHDA and CDR2 SQIVND (reference sequence). This CDR3 is 13 amino acids long. In DNA form, the CDR3 reads TGTGCCAGTAGACAGTATAGCAATCAGCCCCAGCATTTT. Its translation is CASRQYSNQPQHF.

The chain combines TRBV24-1 with TRBJ1-5; D gene unclear. This CDR3 has 14 residues. Germline V gives CDR1 KGHDR, CDR2 SFDVKD. V was trimmed by 4 bases and J by 7 bases, leaving 13 bases between them. The CDR3: CATSEAKTGQPQHF. The CDR3 DNA reads as TGTGCCACCAGTGAGGCCAAGACGGGACAGCCCCAGCATTTT.